These 27 T cell receptor beta chains came from one sample sequenced in a study of blood T cell repertoires in COVID-19. Sequencing used immunoSEQ multiplex PCR; TCRdb keeps in-frame clones, though not all of them. The sample has 300,000 or so clones; about nine tenths are singletons. Material for sequencing was PBMCs or T cells enriched from blood (not recorded which). Receptors originate from a woman younger than 35 who had recovered from COVID-19.

CDR3 nucleotide sequence: TGCGCCAGCAGCTTCGAGGGAGACGGCTACACCTTC. It yields the protein CASSFEGDGYTF. V usage is TRBV5-1 and J usage is TRBJ1-2; no firm D call. This CDR3 region has 12 residues. Trimming pared 2 bases from V and 8 bases from J, leaving 10 bases between. Germline CDR1 is SGHRS and CDR2 is YFSETQ.

The chain uses TRBV5-4 and TRBJ2-7; 10 bases align to TRBD1. Unmatched junction bases numbered 6, after V lost 3 bases and J lost 3 bases. Germline V gives CDR1 SGHNT, CDR2 YYREEE (reference sequence). The CDR3 extends over 15 amino acids. The DNA for the CDR3 is TGTGCCAGCAGCTCGGCGGGGACAGGGGACTACGAGCAGTACTTC. This encodes CASSSAGTGDYEQYF.

The genes are TRBV28 and TRBJ1-6, with no clear D. This CDR3 region has 15 residues. V shed 0 bases and J shed 7 bases, with 10 bases lying between them. Per germline, CDR1 MDHEN and CDR2 SYDVKM. The CDR3 here is CASSLWAGWNSPLHF. CDR3 coding DNA: TGTGCCAGCAGTTTATGGGCGGGATGGAATTCACCCCTCCACTTT.

The rearrangement joins TRBV12-5 to TRBJ1-2, with 7 bases aligning to TRBD1. With V trimmed by 2 bases and J by 4 bases, 1 base remained unmatched. Germline-derived CDR1 and CDR2 are LGHNT and FRNRAP. The CDR3 consists of 13 residues. The CDR3 DNA reads as TGTGCTAGTGGTTTGACAGGGGTCTATGGCTACACCTTC. Encoded protein: CASGLTGVYGYTF.

J is TRBJ2-5 and V is TRBV11-2; D is unresolved. V was trimmed by 4 bases and J by 5 bases, leaving 8 bases between them. There are 12 residues in the CDR3. Germline assignment: CDR1 SGHAT and CDR2 FQNNGV. Here the CDR3 reads CASSSSQETQYF. The CDR3 nucleotides are TGTGCCAGCAGCTCGTCTCAGGAGACCCAGTACTTC.

On this clone itself: A read error may explain this, as a much larger clone is one base away. V usage is TRBV7-9 and J usage is TRBJ1-2; the D gene is possibly TRBD1 (5 bases). The CDR3 loop spans 13 amino acids. The V gene lost 5 bases and the J gene lost 1 base, with 8 bases spanning the gap. Per the germline V gene, CDR1 is SEHNR and CDR2 is FQNEAQ (reference sequence). CDR3 bases: TGTGCCAGCAGCCCCCAGGGTAACTATGGCTACACCTTC. Translated: CASSPQGNYGYTF.

CDR3 sequence: CASSQGQGATGNTIYF. CDR3 DNA sequence: TGTGCCAGCTCACAGGGACAGGGGGCAACTGGAAACACCATATATTTT. V gene TRBV18 combines with J gene TRBJ1-3; 12 bases align to TRBD1. With V trimmed by 4 bases and J by 2 bases, 3 bases remained unmatched. The germline gives CDR1 KGHSH, CDR2 LQKENI. This CDR3 comprises 16 residues.

The chain recombines TRBV6-5 with TRBJ1-2; 7 bases agree with TRBD1. Germline V CDR1 and CDR2: MNHEY, SVGAGI. The CDR3 spans 14 residues. V dropped 3 bases and J dropped 10; count of bases not matched to a gene: 11. In nucleotides, the CDR3 is TGTGCCAGCAGTTATAACAGGGGAATGAGTGTCTACACCTTC. Translation: CASSYNRGMSVYTF.

In DNA, the CDR3 is TGTGCCAGCAGCTTACCAGGGGGAGTAGAAGCTTTCTTT. This encodes CASSLPGGVEAFF. The chain is built from TRBV7-6 and TRBJ1-1; 7 bases match TRBD1. Germline V lookup: CDR1 SGHVS, CDR2 FNYEAQ. After removal of 2 bases from V and 8 bases from J, the junction contained 5 bases not matched to a gene. This CDR3 is built from 13 residues.

The chain carries TRBV2 and TRBJ1-2, with a tentative D call TRBD1 (6 bases). The CDR3 consists of 16 residues. Trimming shortened V by 7 bases and J by 3 bases, and 21 bases separated the two germline ends. Germline values: CDR1 SNHLY, CDR2 FYNNEI. This chain's CDR3 is CASNPTGTPVDYGYTF. The CDR3 nucleotides are TGTGCCAGCAATCCAACAGGGACCCCCGTGGACTATGGCTACACCTTC.

This clone was found a few times. The gene calls are TRBV15 and TRBJ1-3; perhaps TRBD1 as D (5 bases). The CDR3 has 14 residues. Germline V gene lookup returns CDR1 LNHNV and CDR2 YYDKDF (reference sequence). Trimming removed 3 bases at V and 0 bases at J, with 6 bases between. The CDR3 DNA is TGTGCCACCAGCAGCGGGGGCTCTGGAAACACCATATATTTT. It yields the protein CATSSGGSGNTIYF.

The chain couples TRBV19 to TRBJ2-4; 11 nucleotides match TRBD2. Germline CDR1 and CDR2: LNHDA and SQIVND (reference sequence). This CDR3 is built from 17 residues. The ends lost 5 bases at V and 0 bases at J; junction bases unmatched: 6. CDR3 residues: CASSYMTSGTAKNIQYF. As DNA, the CDR3 is TGTGCCAGTAGTTATATGACTAGCGGGACAGCCAAAAACATTCAGTACTTC.

The rearrangement joins TRBV7-9 to TRBJ2-7; 8 bases align to TRBD1. This CDR3 comprises 14 residues. V trimming: 5 bases; J trimming: 3 bases; junction bases outside the gene matches: 6. Looked up from germline, CDR1 is SEHNR and CDR2 is FQNEAQ (reference sequence). CDR3 residues: CASSLQGGGYEQYF. The CDR3 bases are TGTGCCAGCAGCCTACAGGGGGGTGGCTACGAGCAGTACTTC.

The chain joins TRBV30 to TRBJ1-6; D gene unclear. The germline V and J ends were trimmed by 0 bases and 7 bases, with 10 bases remaining between them. The CDR3 runs 14 residues. The germline V gene has CDR1 GTSNPN and CDR2 SVGIG (reference sequence). CDR3 DNA: TGTGCCTGGAGTGTAGCATTCGGGAATTCACCCCTCCACTTT. Amino acid sequence: CAWSVAFGNSPLHF.

This rearrangement joins TRBV30 to TRBJ2-1; 9 positions agree with TRBD2. The V gene end was trimmed by 0 bases and the J gene end by 9 bases; junction bases not matched to a gene: 12. The CDR3 spans 16 residues. Germline values: CDR1 GTSNPN, CDR2 SVGIG (reference sequence). The CDR3: CAWSVRLTAGGGEQFF. The CDR3 DNA follows: TGTGCCTGGAGTGTACGTTTAACAGCGGGAGGCGGTGAGCAGTTCTTC.

This chain connects TRBV5-1 to TRBJ1-1; D remains ambiguous. The CDR3 totals 14 residues. CDR1 is SGHRS, CDR2 YFSETQ, per germline. V lost 4 bases to trimming and J lost 6 bases, with 16 bases between them. CDR3 region: CASSLLGPLSEAFF. The CDR3 region has the DNA TGCGCCAGCAGCCTGTTGGGCCCCCTGTCTGAAGCTTTCTTT.

V is TRBV2 and J is TRBJ2-1; 15 bases are a match to TRBD2. This CDR3 has 15 residues. The trim removed 5 bases at V and 10 bases at J, leaving 6 bases unmatched. The germline V gene has CDR1 SNHLY and CDR2 FYNNEI. The CDR3 DNA reads as TGTGCCAGCAGTTCGGGACTAGCGGGAGGAGGGGAGCAGTTCTTC. It specifies CASSSGLAGGGEQFF. Together with reference TRBV2 and TRBJ2-1, the CDR3 gives the full variable domain: EPEVTQTPSHQVTQMGQEVILRCVPISNHLYFYWYRQILGQKVEFLVSFYNNEISEKSEIFDDQFSVERPDGSNFTLKIRSTKLEDSAMYFCASSSGLAGGGEQFFGPGTRLTVL.

The rearrangement links TRBV5-1 to TRBJ2-2; D not resolved. Germline CDR1 and CDR2: SGHRS and YFSETQ. Deletions cut 5 bases from V and 4 bases from J, with 3 bases between. The CDR3 extends over 11 amino acids. CDR3 sequence: CASRLTGELFF. In nucleotides, the CDR3 is TGCGCCAGCAGACTCACCGGGGAGCTGTTTTTT.

This clone was seen only a few times. The rearrangement joins TRBV12-1 to TRBJ2-1; the D call of TRBD2 is as the table states it, not checked on the DNA. TRBV12-1 is tagged as a pseudogene. The length of the CDR3 is 14 residues. CDR3 in DNA: TGTGCCAGCAGCTCTCCGGGACTAGCGAATGAGCAGTTCTTC. Translation gives CASSSPGLANEQFF.

The genes are TRBV5-1 and TRBJ2-7; 9 bases fit TRBD2. Germline CDR1 reads SGHRS; CDR2 reads YFSETQ. The CDR3 has 15 amino acids. V lost 1 base, J lost 6 bases, and 8 bases stayed unmatched. Here the CDR3 reads CASSLTAGGLGEQYF. The CDR3 DNA sequence: TGCGCCAGCAGCTTGACGGCGGGAGGGCTTGGCGAGCAGTACTTC. Based on the CDR3 plus reference TRBV5-1 and TRBJ2-7, the full variable domain is KAGVTQTPRYLIKTRGQQVTLSCSPISGHRSVSWYQQTPGQGLQFLFEYFSETQRNKGNFPGRFSGRQFSNSRSEMNVSTLELGDSALYLCASSLTAGGLGEQYFGPGTRLTVT.

The V and J genes are TRBV10-3 and TRBJ1-3, with 7 bases fitting TRBD1. The CDR3 loop spans 14 amino acids. The trim removed 5 bases at V and 4 bases at J, leaving 5 bases unmatched. Per germline, CDR1 ENHRY and CDR2 SYGVKD. This CDR3 reads CAISRTGVGNTIYF. DNA for the CDR3: TGTGCCATCAGTAGAACAGGGGTAGGAAACACCATATATTTT.

The V call is TRBV19, the J call TRBJ1-5; 7 bases are a match to TRBD1. This CDR3 is built from 16 residues. V gave up 5 bases and J gave up 6 bases; unmatched junction bases: 13. Germline V lookup: CDR1 LNHDA, CDR2 SQIVND (reference sequence). CDR3 sequence (DNA): TGTGCCAGTAGTCCACGAGACAGGGTAATTTCTCAGCCCCAGCATTTT. It translates to CASSPRDRVISQPQHF. Variable domain in full (rest from reference TRBV19 and TRBJ1-5): DGGITQSPKYLFRKEGQNVTLSCEQNLNHDAMYWYRQDPGQGLRLIYYSQIVNDFQKGDIAEGYSVSREKKESFPLTVTSAQKNPTAFYLCASSPRDRVISQPQHFGDGTRLSIL.

V usage is TRBV28 and J usage is TRBJ2-5; the match to TRBD2 covers 14 bases. Germline V CDR1 and CDR2: MDHEN, SYDVKM. V gave up 4 bases and J gave up 5 bases; unmatched junction bases: 6. This CDR3 contains 16 residues. DNA of the CDR3: TGTGCCAGCAGTTCGGGGACTAGCGGGAGCAGGGAGACCCAGTACTTC. It codes for CASSSGTSGSRETQYF. The full variable domain, in which reference TRBV28 and TRBJ2-5 provide the parts outside the CDR3, is DVKVTQSSRYLVKRTGEKVFLECVQDMDHENMFWYRQDPGLGLRLIYFSYDVKMKEKGDIPEGYSVSREKKERFSLILESASTNQTSMYLCASSSGTSGSRETQYFGPGTRLLVL.

V gene TRBV29-1 combines with J gene TRBJ1-2; 8 positions agree with TRBD1. The CDR3 is 16 residues long. Per germline, CDR1 SQVTM and CDR2 ANQGSEA. With 7 bases clipped from V and 3 bases from J, the junction kept 16 bases outside the gene matches. CDR3 region: CSAGTMTGVEDYGYTF. The CDR3 coding sequence is TGCAGCGCTGGGACTATGACAGGGGTGGAGGACTATGGCTACACCTTC.

A single count supports this clone. The rearrangement uses TRBV30 and TRBJ2-7; tentative D call: TRBD2 (6 bases). Germline CDR1 and CDR2: GTSNPN and SVGIG (reference sequence). Trimming took off 2 bases at V and 5 bases at J, with 7 bases between the two ends. The CDR3 consists of 11 residues. The CDR3 spells CAWSPGDEQYF. CDR3 DNA: TGTGCCTGGAGTCCGGGGGACGAGCAGTACTTC.

The chain carries TRBV4-1 and TRBJ2-1; 12 bases are a match to TRBD2. V shed 6 bases, J shed 6 bases, and the junction held 3 bases outside the gene matches. This CDR3 comprises 14 residues. Germline V gene lookup returns CDR1 MGHRA and CDR2 YSYEKL. The CDR3: CASRPTSGGNEQFF. DNA of the CDR3: TGCGCCAGCAGACCGACTAGCGGGGGCAATGAGCAGTTCTTC.

This clone was observed a single time. The rearrangement links TRBV9 to TRBJ2-2, with 8 bases fitting TRBD2. The length of the CDR3 is 16 residues. CDR1 SGDLS and CDR2 YYNGEE come from the germline V gene. V was clipped by 2 bases and J by 2 bases; unmatched bases: 5. The CDR3 nucleotides read TGTGCCAGCAGCGTTGGACTAGCCTTAAACACCGGGGAGCTGTTTTTT. Protein: CASSVGLALNTGELFF.